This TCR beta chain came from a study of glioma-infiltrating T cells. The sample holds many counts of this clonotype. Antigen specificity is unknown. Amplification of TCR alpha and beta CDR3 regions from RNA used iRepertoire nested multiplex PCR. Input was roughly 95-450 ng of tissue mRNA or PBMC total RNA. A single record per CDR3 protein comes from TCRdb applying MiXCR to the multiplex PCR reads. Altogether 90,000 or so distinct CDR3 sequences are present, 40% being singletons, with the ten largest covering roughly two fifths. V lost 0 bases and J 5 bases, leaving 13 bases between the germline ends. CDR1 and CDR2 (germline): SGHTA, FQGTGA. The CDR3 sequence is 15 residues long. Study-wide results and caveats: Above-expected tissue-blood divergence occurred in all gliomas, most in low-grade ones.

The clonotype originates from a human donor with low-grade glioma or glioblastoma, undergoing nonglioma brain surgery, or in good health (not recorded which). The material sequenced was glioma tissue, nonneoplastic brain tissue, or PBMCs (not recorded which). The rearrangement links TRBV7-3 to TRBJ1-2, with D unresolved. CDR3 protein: CASSLTGSQIYGYTF. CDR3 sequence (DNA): TGTGCCAGCAGCTTAACCGGGAGCCAAATTTATGGCTACACCTTC.